The 2 T cell receptor beta chains presented below share a single source sample, sequenced in a study of T cell changes during pregnancy in multiple sclerosis. Assay used: immunoSEQ multiplex PCR; TCRdb lists only in-frame clones, some missing. The repertoire holds 25,000 to 30,000 clones, 75% to 95% seen once, with 6% to 6.5% in the top ten. Material: CD8+ T cells from peripheral blood mononuclear cells, obtained before pregnancy. Receptors were obtained from a female donor with multiple sclerosis, enrolled in a pregnancy study.

The chain combines TRBV5-1 with TRBJ1-1, with TRBD1 identical over 7 bases. This CDR3 is built from 13 residues. Trimming cost V 0 bases and J 6 bases; bases outside gene matches: 2. Germline CDR1 SGHRS, CDR2 YFSETQ. The CDR3 nucleotides are TGCGCCAGCAGCTTGGGGACAGGTGCTGAAGCTTTCTTT. This gives the protein CASSLGTGAEAFF.

The chain is built from TRBV9 and TRBJ2-1; 11 bases match TRBD2. The CDR3 runs to 14 residues. V gave up 9 bases and J gave up 9 bases; unmatched junction bases: 11. Germline CDR1 SGDLS, CDR2 YYNGEE. CDR3 coding DNA: TGTGCCACAGGGAATAGCGGGAGGGCTCGTGAGCAGTTCTTC. It yields the protein CATGNSGRAREQFF.